The source of this T cell receptor (beta chain) is a study of T cell responses to AZD1222 COVID-19 vaccine. Study results and caveats: Every sample of the repertoires postdated the peak T cell response.

In this sample, this clone turned up once. Antigen: not known. V was shortened by 0 bases and J by 4 bases, with 7 bases between the two germline ends. The CDR3 spans 14 residues. Per germline, CDR1 MNHEY and CDR2 SVGAGI. Method: immunoSEQ multiplex PCR; TCRdb's copy keeps in-frame clones and lacks some. Here the sample spans 95,000 to 150,000 clones, about nine tenths being singletons. The V and J genes are TRBV6-5 and TRBJ1-5; D unresolved. The clonotype comes from an adult in good health. The material was peripheral blood, obtained on day 0 of AZD1222 vaccination. The CDR3 reads CASSYSGGNQPQHF. The CDR3 region has the DNA TGTGCCAGCAGTTACTCCGGTGGTAATCAGCCCCAGCATTTT.